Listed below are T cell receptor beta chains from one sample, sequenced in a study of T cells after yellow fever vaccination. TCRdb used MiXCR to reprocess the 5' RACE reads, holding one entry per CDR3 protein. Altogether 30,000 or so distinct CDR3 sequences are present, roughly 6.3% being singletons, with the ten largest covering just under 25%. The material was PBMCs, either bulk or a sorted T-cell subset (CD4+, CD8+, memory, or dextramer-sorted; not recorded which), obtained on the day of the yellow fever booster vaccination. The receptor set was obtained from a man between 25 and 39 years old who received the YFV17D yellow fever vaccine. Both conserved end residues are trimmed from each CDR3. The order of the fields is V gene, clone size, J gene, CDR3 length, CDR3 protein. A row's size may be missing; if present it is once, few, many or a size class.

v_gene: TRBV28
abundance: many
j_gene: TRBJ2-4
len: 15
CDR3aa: ASSLLAGGGAKNIQY

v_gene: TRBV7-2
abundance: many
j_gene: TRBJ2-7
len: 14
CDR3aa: ASSPRGLAGGYEQY

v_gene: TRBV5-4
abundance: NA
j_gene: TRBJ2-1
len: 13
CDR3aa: ASSLGGTSYNEQF

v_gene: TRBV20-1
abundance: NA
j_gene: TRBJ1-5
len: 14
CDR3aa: CARDHARGGNQPQH

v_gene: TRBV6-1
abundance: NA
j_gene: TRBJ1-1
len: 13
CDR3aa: ASSELGPKNTEAF

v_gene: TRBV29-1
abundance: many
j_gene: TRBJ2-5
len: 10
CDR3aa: SVVFRAETQY

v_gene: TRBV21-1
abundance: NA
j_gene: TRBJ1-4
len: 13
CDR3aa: ASSKAGGAFEKLF

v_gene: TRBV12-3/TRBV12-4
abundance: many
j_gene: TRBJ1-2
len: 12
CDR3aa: ASSLAGQVWGYT

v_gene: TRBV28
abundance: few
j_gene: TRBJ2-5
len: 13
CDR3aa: ASSPGQGGLGTQY

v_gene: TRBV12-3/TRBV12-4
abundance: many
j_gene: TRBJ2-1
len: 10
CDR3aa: ASSLLHNEQF

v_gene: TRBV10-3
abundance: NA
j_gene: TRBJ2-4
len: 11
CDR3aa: ATKLAGENIQY

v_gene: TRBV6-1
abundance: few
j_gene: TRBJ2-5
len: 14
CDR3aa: ASSEVGGQGGETQY

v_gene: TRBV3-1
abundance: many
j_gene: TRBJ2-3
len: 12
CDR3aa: ASSQLTSLDTQY

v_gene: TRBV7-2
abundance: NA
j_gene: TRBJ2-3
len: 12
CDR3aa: ASSIGTSLSTQY

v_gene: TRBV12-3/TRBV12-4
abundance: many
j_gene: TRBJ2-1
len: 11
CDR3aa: ASSLSSYNEQF

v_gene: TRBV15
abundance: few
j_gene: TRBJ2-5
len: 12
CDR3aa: ATSRVAVQETQY

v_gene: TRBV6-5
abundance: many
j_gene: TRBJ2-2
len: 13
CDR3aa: ASNLVTANTGELF

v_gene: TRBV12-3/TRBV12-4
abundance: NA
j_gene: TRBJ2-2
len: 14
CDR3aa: ASSPIAGLRVGELF

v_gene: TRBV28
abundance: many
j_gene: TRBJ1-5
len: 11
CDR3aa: ASTQGRLQPQH

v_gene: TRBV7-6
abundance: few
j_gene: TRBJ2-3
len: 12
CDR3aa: ASRPRDGADTQY

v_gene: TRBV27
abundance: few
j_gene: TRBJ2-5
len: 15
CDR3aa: ASSFIRDTGYQETQY

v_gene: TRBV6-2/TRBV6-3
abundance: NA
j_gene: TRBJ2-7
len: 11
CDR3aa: ASQDYRGYEQY

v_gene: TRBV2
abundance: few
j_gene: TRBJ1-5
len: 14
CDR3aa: ASSASLGGGHQPQH

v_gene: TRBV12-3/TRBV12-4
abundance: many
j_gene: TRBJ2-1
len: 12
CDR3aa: ASVGLAGVIEQF

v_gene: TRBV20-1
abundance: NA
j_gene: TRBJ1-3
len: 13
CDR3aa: SALRGALEGDAIY

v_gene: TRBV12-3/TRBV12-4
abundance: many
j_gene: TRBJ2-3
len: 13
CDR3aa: ASSRGTSGTDTQY

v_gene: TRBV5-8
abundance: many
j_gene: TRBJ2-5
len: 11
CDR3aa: ASSLDSPETQY

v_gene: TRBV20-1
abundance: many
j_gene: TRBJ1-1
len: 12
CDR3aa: SAPGGPRNTEAF

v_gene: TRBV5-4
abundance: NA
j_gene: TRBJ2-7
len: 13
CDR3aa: ASSRSGTGGREQY